This TCR beta chain was documented in a study of siplizumab effects on memory and regulatory T cells. Study-level results: Naive T cells apparently outstripped memory cells in diversity and seemed major alloresponse contributors.

Only in-frame clones appear in the TCRdb table, and some are missing; sequencing was by immunoSEQ multiplex PCR. The sample contains 90,000 to 140,000 clones, 85% to 95% of which appear only once. This CDR3 has 14 amino acids. Germline V gives CDR1 MDHEN, CDR2 SYDVKM. The germline V and J ends were trimmed by 3 bases and 6 bases, with 14 bases remaining between them. Note on this clone: Its antigen is undetermined.

This TCR was recovered from a human donor in good health. Sequenced sample: CD4+ T cells sorted from blood. V and J are TRBV28 and TRBJ1-1, with a weak D call TRBD1 (6 bases). In nucleotides, the CDR3 is TGTGCCAGCAGTTTTCATGGAGGGGGATCTGAAGCTTTCTTT. Amino acids: CASSFHGGGSEAFF.